This T cell receptor beta chain came from a study of beta chain features in type 1 diabetes. Study-level information: The samples had roughly 110 million sorted cells examined in all.

As every portion of the isolated RNA was reverse transcribed, the sequencing read expressed TCRB transcripts. Sequencing was performed with immunoSEQ multiplex PCR; in TCRdb, only in-frame clones are kept and a portion is missing. The table records 350,000 or so clones, roughly 21% of them present only once. This clonotype was sampled from a woman aged 18-29 years in good health. The specimen was naive CD4+ T cells from blood.

The CDR3 sequence: CASSLTSGEFYLNNEQFF. The CDR3 DNA follows: TGTGCCAGCAGCTTGACTAGCGGGGAGTTCTACCTCAACAATGAGCAGTTCTTC. The chain uses TRBV6-4 and TRBJ2-1; 11 bases line up with TRBD2. Germline-derived CDR1 and CDR2 are MRHNA and SNTAGT. Germline trimming cut 6 bases from V and 5 bases from J; bases unmatched to any gene: 15. CDR3 length: 18 amino acids.